The 9 T cell receptor beta chains below were found in one sample sequenced in a study of graft-versus-host responses after intestinal transplantation. Measured with immunoSEQ multiplex PCR; TCRdb has only the in-frame clones, and not every one. This table holds around 4,000 clones, 20% to 25% found once. Source: alloreactive CD4+ T cells from a mixed lymphocyte reaction culture, taken before transplantation. Specified subset: CFSE-low proliferating T cells sorted from approximately 6-day pre-transplant mixed lymphocyte reaction (GvH or HvG direction). All receptors derive from a human patient who was an organ donor for intestinal transplantation.

The table lists this clone with a count of one. V gene TRBV5-1 combines with J gene TRBJ1-5; unclear D gene. The CDR3 loop spans 15 amino acids. Germline loops: CDR1 SGHRS, CDR2 YFSETQ. V lost 3 bases, J lost 7 bases, and 17 bases lay in between. The CDR3 region is CASSWPRYRVQPQHF. The CDR3 DNA reads TGCGCCAGCAGCTGGCCTCGTTACAGAGTACAGCCCCAGCATTTT.

This chain uses TRBV11-3 with TRBJ1-6, with 9 bases matching TRBD1. The CDR3 covers 14 residues. With 6 bases clipped from V and 7 bases from J, the junction kept 4 bases outside the gene matches. Per the germline V gene, CDR1 is SGHNT and CDR2 is YENEEA. The CDR3 DNA sequence: TGTGCCAGCAGTTACGGACAGGGGAATTCACCCCTCCACTTT. Translated, it gives CASSYGQGNSPLHF.

The chain joins TRBV6-9 to TRBJ1-2; no firm D call. This CDR3 spans 18 amino acids. CDR1 is MNHGY and CDR2 is SVAAGI in the germline V gene. V lost 8 bases and J 8 bases, leaving 33 bases between the germline ends. In nucleotides, the CDR3 is TGTGCCAGCTCGGCTCCCCCAATCAATAAAAACTATGAGGCGGGCTACACCTTC. Amino acids: CASSAPPINKNYEAGYTF.

In its sample, this clone was seen a few times. This rearrangement joins TRBV5-1 to TRBJ1-5; D call uncertain. Germline CDR1 SGHRS, CDR2 YFSETQ. V lost 0 bases and J 0 bases, leaving 10 bases between the germline ends. The CDR3 has 16 residues. This CDR3 reads CASSLGGDHSNQPQHF. CDR3 DNA sequence: TGCGCCAGCAGCTTGGGTGGAGACCATAGCAATCAGCCCCAGCATTTT.

Within the sample, this clone is medium-sized. This rearrangement joins TRBV5-4 to TRBJ2-3; 8 bases fit TRBD1. V gave up 2 bases and J gave up 4 bases; unmatched junction bases: 3. This CDR3 region has 14 residues. Germline CDR1 is SGHNT and CDR2 is YYREEE (reference sequence). In nucleotides, the CDR3 is TGTGCCAGCAGCTTTCTGACAGGGGCAGATACGCAGTATTTT. Translating gives CASSFLTGADTQYF.

This chain links TRBV11-2 with TRBJ2-2; TRBD1 might be the D (5 bases). Germline CDR1 SGHAT, CDR2 FQNNGV. V dropped 2 bases and J dropped 5 bases, with 9 bases sitting between them. The CDR3 has 14 amino acids. The DNA for the CDR3 is TGTGCCAGCAGCTTAATCAGGGTGACCGGGGAGCTGTTTTTT. This translates into CASSLIRVTGELFF.

The V and J genes are TRBV9 and TRBJ2-4; tentative D call: TRBD1 (6 bases). Trimming took off 4 bases at V and 3 bases at J, with 14 bases between the two ends. The length of the CDR3 is 15 residues. The V gene's germline CDR1 is SGDLS and CDR2 YYNGEE. CDR3: CASSTQGLGKNIQYF. The CDR3 DNA follows: TGTGCCAGCAGCACACAGGGTTTGGGCAAAAACATTCAGTACTTC.

V usage is TRBV7-8 and J usage is TRBJ1-1; unclear D gene. The CDR3 is 14 amino acids. Germline V gene data show CDR1 as SGHVS and CDR2 as FQNEAQ. V was cut by 2 bases and J by 1 base, with 8 bases left in between. CDR3 protein: CASSLRGENTEAFF. Written as DNA, the CDR3 is TGTGCCAGCAGCTTAAGAGGAGAGAACACTGAAGCTTTCTTT.

On this clone: One end of the junction is discordant with germline, which a read error may explain. The V and J genes are TRBV5-4 and TRBJ1-2, with 8 bases that match TRBD1. There are 15 residues in the CDR3. Germline V gene lookup returns CDR1 SGHNT and CDR2 YYREEE (reference sequence). The CDR3 DNA reads TGCGCCAGCAGCCAACTCCCAGGGGGCGGCTATGGCTACACCTTC. It is translated as CASSQLPGGGYGYTF.